This entry features one TCR beta chain sequence. This sample is drawn from a study of blood T cell repertoires in COVID-19. This CDR3 comprises 15 residues. Germline-derived CDR1 and CDR2 are SGHAT and FQNNGV. V dropped 1 base and J dropped 0 bases, with 8 bases sitting between them. TCRdb's table, derived via immunoSEQ multiplex PCR, lists solely in-frame clones and lacks some. The data show more than 200,000 clones, with about nine tenths seen just once and about 2% held by the top ten. The TCR originated in a woman between 50 and 59 years old with acute or convalescent COVID-19. This chain uses TRBV11-2 with TRBJ2-3; a possible D gene is TRBD2 (6 bases). The sample was peripheral blood. This CDR3 reads CASSLVGTSTDTQYF. The CDR3 nucleotides are TGTGCCAGCAGCTTAGTCGGGACTAGCACAGATACGCAGTATTTT.